The 11 T cell receptor beta chains given below trace back to one sample, sequenced in a study of tumor-infiltrating lymphocytes in primary liver carcinoma. The authors made TCR beta cDNA from around 500 ng total RNA with a constant-region primer. Investigators got TCR beta libraries out of three nested multiplex PCR rounds, done with slightly modified ARM-PCR. Researchers ran the first two PCR rounds for roughly 10 cycles each with TRBV1-TRBV30 forward primers and a C-beta reverse primer. TCRdb used MiXCR to reprocess the multiplex PCR reads, holding one entry per CDR3 protein. The sample carries more than 95,000 distinct CDR3 sequences, 50% to 80% recorded once. Unsorted bulk tissue (roughly 17-34 mg) underwent RNA and DNA co-extraction. What was sequenced was liver tumor tissue from sampling region 3. Indicated subset: tumor region T3, left-lateral pole. The source of these receptors is a woman aged 60-70 years with primary liver carcinoma and hepatitis B virus infection.

This clonotype was found once. With a much larger clone just one base away, this may be a read error. The chain is built from TRBV7-8 and TRBJ1-2, with TRBD1 as a possible D gene (6 bases). CDR3 length: 16 amino acids. Germline lookup yields CDR1 SGHVS and CDR2 FQNEAQ. CDR3 region: CSSSPLGGTGYYGYTF. The CDR3 DNA follows: TGTTCCAGCAGCCCACTAGGAGGAACAGGGTACTATGGCTACACCTTC.

To note about this clonotype: A read error may account for a junction end that differs from germline. This sequence joins TRBV11-2 and TRBJ2-7; D may be TRBD1 (6 bases). Germline V gene data show CDR1 as SGHAT and CDR2 as FQNNGV. The CDR3 sequence is 14 residues long. CDR3: CASSPRTDSYGQYF. The CDR3 DNA is TGTGCCAGCAGCCCCCGGACAGATTCCTACGGGCAGTATTTC.

To note about this clonotype: A much bigger clone sits one base away, suggesting this may be a read error. The J gene is TRBJ2-5, the V gene TRBV28; TRBD2 matches at 10 bases. Germline V lookup: CDR1 MDHEN, CDR2 SYDVKM. CDR3 size: 16 residues. As DNA, the CDR3 is TGTACCAGCAGTTTTCCAGCGGGAGGGCGGGGAGAGACCCAGTACTTC. Its protein product is CTSSFPAGGRGETQYF.

This clonotype has only a few counts. Just one base apart from a much larger clone, this may be a read error. V and J are TRBV4-2 and TRBJ2-7; 11 bases agree with TRBD1. CDR3 length: 15 amino acids. The V segment lost 5 bases and the J segment 4 bases; nucleotides outside the gene matches: 7. Germline CDR1 reads LGHNA; CDR2 reads YNFKEQ. The CDR3 region has the DNA TGTGCCAGCAGCTGGGCCGGACAGGGGGCGTACGAGCAGTACTTC. Translating it yields CASSWAGQGAYEQYF.

There are many counts of this clonotype. The J gene is TRBJ2-7, the V gene TRBV6-2 or TRBV6-3; D unclear. Germline-derived CDR1 and CDR2 are MNHEY and SVGEGT. V was pared by 6 bases and J by 3 bases, with 6 bases between. The CDR3 totals 11 residues. CDR3 residues: CASSSFYEQYF. CDR3 bases: TGTGCCAGCAGCTCCTTCTACGAGCAGTACTTC.

The sample holds many counts of this clonotype. The chain has TRBV6-1 and TRBJ2-3, with TRBD1 identical over 9 bases. V gave up 5 bases and J gave up 7 bases; unmatched junction bases: 10. CDR3 size: 15 residues. Germline V gene sequence: CDR1 MNHNS, CDR2 SASEGT. The CDR3 bases are TGTGCCAGCAGTCACCGGGACAGGGTGCACAATACGCAGTATTTT. Translating it yields CASSHRDRVHNTQYF.

Comments on this clonotype: An end of the junction differs from the germline gene, which may be a read error. The gene calls are TRBV6-1 and TRBJ2-7; D ambiguous. Germline CDR1 MNHNS, CDR2 SASEGT. The CDR3 loop spans 11 amino acids. The CDR3 DNA reads as TGTGCCTGCAGTGAATCTCACGAGCAGTACTTC. Its translation is CACSESHEQYF.

With respect to this clonotype: This clone may be a read error of a much larger clone one base away. The chain has TRBV6-1 and TRBJ2-7; D may be TRBD1 or TRBD2 (5 bases each). Trimming took off 5 bases at V and 0 bases at J, with 8 bases between the two ends. CDR3 length: 13 residues. Germline loops: CDR1 MNHNS, CDR2 SASEGT. The CDR3 sequence is CASSRGISYEQYF. CDR3 sequence (DNA): TGTGCCAGCAGTCGGGGCATCTCCTACGAGCAGTACTTC.

The chain links TRBV11-3 to TRBJ2-1, with TRBD2 as a possible D gene (7 bases). The CDR3 length is 17 residues. CDR1 SGHNT and CDR2 YENEEA come from the germline V gene. The CDR3 DNA reads TGTGACAGTAGCTCCCGGGGGGCGCGGACCATGAGCAATGAGCAGTTCTTC. This translates into CDSSSRGARTMSNEQFF.

There are many counts of this clonotype. J is TRBJ1-6 and V is TRBV6-5; the D is unclear. The ends were cut back, 7 bases at V and 0 bases at J, with 10 bases in the middle. This CDR3 contains 15 residues. In germline, CDR1 is MNHEY, CDR2 SVGAGI. The CDR3 nucleotides read TGTGCCAGCACCCAACAGAGCTCCTATAATTCACCCCTCCACTTT. The encoded protein is CASTQQSSYNSPLHF.

As concerns this clonotype: Just one base apart from a much larger clone, this may be a read error. The CDR3 does not end in the conserved phenylalanine or tryptophan, so this is likely a read error. The chain carries TRBV14 and TRBJ2-5; D uncertain. Germline V gene data show CDR1 as SGHDN and CDR2 as FVKESK. Trimming removed 5 bases from V and 5 bases from J, with 18 bases in between. CDR3 length: 15 residues. CDR3 sequence: CASSAQSGLRETQYL. CDR3 nucleotide sequence: TGTGCCAGCAGCGCCCAGAGTGGCCTCCGGGAGACCCAGTACCTC.